Only a few counts were recorded for the clone carrying this T cell receptor beta chain. What it binds is unknown. These data are taken from a study of T cells in Graves' hyperthyroidism and ophthalmopathy. Overall study findings and caveats: Blood shared most expanded thyroid clonotypes above 0.001.

Regions amplified from RNA transcripts were the TCR beta CDR3 regions. HTBI primers drove first-round RT-PCR of the TCR CDR3. Each CDR3 protein is one row after TCRdb ran MiXCR on the multiplex PCR reads. This table holds approximately 370,000 distinct CDR3 sequences, about a sixth found once. Fresh peripheral blood, approximately 9.7 ml, was the source of the PBMCs. Sequencing was done on a sample of blood. This clonotype was sampled from a woman in her 30s with Graves' hyperthyroidism that later progressed to Graves' ophthalmopathy.

The chain's CDR3 is CASSYGASGRVGDEQFF. DNA of the CDR3: TGTGCCAGCAGTTACGGGGCTAGCGGGAGGGTAGGCGATGAGCAGTTCTTC. The chain combines TRBV6-5 with TRBJ2-1; 12 positions match TRBD2. Germline-derived CDR1 and CDR2 are MNHEY and SVGAGI. This CDR3 region has 17 residues. V shed 2 bases and J 8 bases; nucleotides not matched to a gene: 10.